The T cell receptor (beta chain) under discussion was sequenced for a study of T-cell reconstitution after alpha-beta-depleted transplantation in children. General study results and limits: Roughly two months post-transplant, alpha-beta T cells reportedly originated from several hundred graft clones that had expanded. Surviving thymic progenitors and recipient T cells were the source of high TCRbeta diversity at day 60 in some patients. Hyperexpanded clones declined; after one year, newly produced T cells mostly supplied diversity.

CDR1 and CDR2 from the germline V gene are MNHEY and SMNVEV (reference sequence). After removal of 1 base from V and 0 bases from J, the junction contained 3 bases not matched to a gene. The CDR3 length is 17 residues. Comments on this clonotype: Antigen: not known.

This sample's TCRbeta library carried unique molecular identifier barcodes. TCRdb fed the PCR reads into MiXCR, producing one record per CDR3 protein. The sample yields fewer than 750,000 distinct CDR3 sequences, over 25% seen once. This chain links TRBV27 with TRBJ2-1; 10 bases align to TRBD2. The specimen was PBMCs, collected before TCRalphabeta/CD19-depleted stem cell transplant. This sequence was found in a boy younger than two with Wiskott-Aldrich syndrome, due to receive a stem cell transplant. The CDR3 DNA sequence: TGTGCCAGCAGTTTATGGGCTAGCGGGAGCTCCTACAATGAGCAGTTCTTC. Amino acids: CASSLWASGSSYNEQFF.